The clone carrying this T cell receptor (beta chain) was counted a single time. V was pared by 4 bases and J by 2 bases, with 9 bases of the junction left unmatched. The CDR3 extends over 16 amino acids. Germline-derived CDR1 and CDR2 are LNHNV and YYDKDF (reference sequence). The sample comes from a study of T cell changes during pregnancy in multiple sclerosis. The table came from immunoSEQ multiplex PCR; TCRdb's copy has only in-frame clones and leaves some out. The table includes more than 35,000 clones, more than 70% detected once. This receptor was obtained from a female donor in good health, enrolled as a control in a pregnancy study. The rearrangement links TRBV15 to TRBJ2-3; 7 bases match TRBD2. Specimen: CD8+ T cells from peripheral blood mononuclear cells, collected after pregnancy. This CDR3 reads CATSKRLADPTDTQYF. In nucleotides, the CDR3 is TGTGCCACCAGCAAGCGGCTAGCGGACCCCACAGATACGCAGTATTTT.